This T cell receptor (beta chain) appears in the sequencing data of a study of blood T cell repertoires in COVID-19. The CDR3 runs to 14 residues. V was clipped by 4 bases and J by 7 bases; unmatched bases: 3. Germline V gives CDR1 SGHNT, CDR2 YENEEA. TCRdb's table, derived via immunoSEQ multiplex PCR, lists solely in-frame clones and lacks some. The sample has approximately 290,000 clones; 80% to 85% are singletons. The rearrangement uses TRBV11-3 and TRBJ2-2; 10 nucleotides match TRBD1. Sequencing was performed on peripheral blood. This TCR was recovered from a person aged 65-85 years with COVID-19, enrolled during active disease. CDR3 in amino acids: CASSSTGGRGELFF. CDR3 DNA sequence: TGTGCCAGCAGCTCGACAGGGGGCCGCGGGGAGCTGTTTTTT.